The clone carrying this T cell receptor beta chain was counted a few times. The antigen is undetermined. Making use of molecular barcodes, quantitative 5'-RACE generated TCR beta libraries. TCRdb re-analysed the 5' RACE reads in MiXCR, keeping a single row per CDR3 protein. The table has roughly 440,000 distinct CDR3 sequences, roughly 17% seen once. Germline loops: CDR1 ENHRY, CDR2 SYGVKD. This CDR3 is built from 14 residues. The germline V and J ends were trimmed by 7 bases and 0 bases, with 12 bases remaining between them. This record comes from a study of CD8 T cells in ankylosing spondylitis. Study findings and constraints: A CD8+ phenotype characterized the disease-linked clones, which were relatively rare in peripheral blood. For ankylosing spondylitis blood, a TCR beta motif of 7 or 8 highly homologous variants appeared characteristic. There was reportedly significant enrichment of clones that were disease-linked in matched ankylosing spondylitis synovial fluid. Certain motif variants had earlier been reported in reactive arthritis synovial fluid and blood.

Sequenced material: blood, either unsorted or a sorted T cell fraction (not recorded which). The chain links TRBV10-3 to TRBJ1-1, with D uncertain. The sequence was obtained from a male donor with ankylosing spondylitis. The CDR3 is CAITPDPLNTEAFF. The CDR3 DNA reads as TGTGCCATCACTCCCGACCCCCTGAACACTGAAGCTTTCTTT.